Below, 18 T cell receptor beta chains from the same sample are listed, as sequenced in a study of T cell responses to AZD1222 COVID-19 vaccine. Libraries were prepared by immunoSEQ multiplex PCR; TCRdb keeps only in-frame clonotypes and omits some of them. The sample lists more than 80,000 clones, around 90% occurring once. The sequencing used peripheral blood, collected 28 days after the second AZD1222 dose. These receptors were taken from an adult who received the AZD1222 COVID-19 vaccine.

The chain has TRBV5-6 and TRBJ2-7; D perhaps matches TRBD1 (5 bases). The CDR3 totals 14 residues. The V end lost 0 bases, the J end lost 4 bases, and 11 bases lay between the germline ends. The germline V gene encodes CDR1 SGHDT and CDR2 YYEEEE. The CDR3 loop reads CASSLGLQAYEQYF. DNA of the CDR3: TGTGCCAGCAGCTTGGGATTACAGGCATACGAGCAGTACTTC.

This clone was recorded once. This rearrangement joins TRBV4-1 to TRBJ1-1; 7 nucleotides align to TRBD1. Germline CDR1 reads MGHRA; CDR2 reads YSYEKL. The CDR3 is made up of 15 amino acids. Unmatched junction bases numbered 7, after V lost 2 bases and J lost 4 bases. The CDR3 bases are TGCGCCAGCAGCCAACAACAGGGGAGGGGCACTGAAGCTTTCTTT. Protein: CASSQQQGRGTEAFF.

CDR3 loop: CASSEGQSYGYTF. CDR3 nucleotides: TGTGCCAGCAGCGAGGGGCAGAGCTATGGCTACACCTTC. The V call is TRBV2, the J call TRBJ1-2; D is perhaps TRBD1 (5 bases). CDR3 length: 13 residues. The V gene lost 6 bases and the J gene lost 4 bases, with 12 bases spanning the gap. CDR1 and CDR2 (germline): SNHLY, FYNNEI.

The rearrangement links TRBV5-5 to TRBJ1-2; the D gene is possibly TRBD1 (5 bases). CDR3 length: 15 amino acids. V was clipped by 0 bases and J by 4 bases, with 13 bases between them. The germline gives CDR1 SGHKS, CDR2 YYEKEE (reference sequence). The CDR3 reads CASSLEGRAVYGYTF. DNA of the CDR3: TGTGCCAGCAGCTTGGAAGGCAGGGCAGTCTATGGCTACACCTTC.

V usage is TRBV19 and J usage is TRBJ1-2, with 9 positions matching TRBD1. Per germline, CDR1 LNHDA and CDR2 SQIVND (reference sequence). V lost 4 bases and J lost 4; bases outside the gene matches: 4. The CDR3 runs to 14 residues. CDR3 in DNA: TGTGCCAGTAGTAGGACAGGGGAAGGCTATGGCTACACCTTC. Translation: CASSRTGEGYGYTF. The variable domain in full, with the rest retrieved from reference TRBV19 and TRBJ1-2, is DGGITQSPKYLFRKEGQNVTLSCEQNLNHDAMYWYRQDPGQGLRLIYYSQIVNDFQKGDIAEGYSVSREKKESFPLTVTSAQKNPTAFYLCASSRTGEGYGYTFGSGTRLTVV.

In this sample, this clone turned up once. The CDR3 spells CASRDGQLGLEKLFF. CDR3 bases: TGTGCCAGCAGAGACGGACAGTTGGGATTAGAAAAACTGTTTTTT. J is TRBJ1-4 and V is TRBV6-6; possibly TRBD1 for D (6 bases). This CDR3 has 15 amino acids. Germline-derived CDR1 and CDR2 are MNHNY and SVGAGI (reference sequence). The V and J ends lost 6 bases and 8 bases respectively, with 19 bases between them.

Only a few counts were recorded for this clone. The chain combines TRBV30 with TRBJ1-2; TRBD1 might be the D (6 bases). From germline, CDR1 is GTSNPN and CDR2 SVGIG (reference sequence). CDR3 length equals 14 residues. The V gene lost 1 base and the J gene lost 4 bases, with 13 bases spanning the gap. CDR3 protein: CAWSERDTSYGYTF. The CDR3 nucleotides are TGTGCCTGGAGTGAACGGGACACTTCCTATGGCTACACCTTC.

The genes are TRBV12-3 or TRBV12-4 and TRBJ2-1; D possibly corresponds to TRBD2 (6 bases). The V end lost 6 bases, the J end lost 10 bases, and 13 bases lay between the germline ends. This CDR3 spans 12 amino acids. This CDR3 reads CASRRGEGEQFF. In nucleotides, the CDR3 is TGTGCCAGCAGGCGCGGGGAAGGCGAGCAGTTCTTC.

The chain carries TRBV7-6 and TRBJ2-7, with D perhaps assigned TRBD1 or TRBD2 (5 bases each). Trimming cost V 2 bases and J 7 bases, with 18 bases left between them. The germline CDR1 and CDR2 sequences are SGHVS and FNYEAQ. The CDR3 contains 15 residues. The CDR3 sequence: CASSLQAEVGLEQYF. DNA of the CDR3: TGTGCCAGCAGCTTACAGGCGGAGGTGGGGCTGGAGCAGTACTTC. Drawing the rest from reference TRBV7-6 and TRBJ2-7, the complete variable domain is GAGVSQSPRYKVTKRGQDVALRCDPISGHVSLYWYRQALGQGPEFLTYFNYEAQQDKSGLPNDRFSAERPEGSISTLTIQRTEQRDSAMYRCASSLQAEVGLEQYFGPGTRLTVT.

The CDR3 nucleotides are TGTGCCAGCAGTCAGGGCAGCACCGGGGAGCTGTTTTTT. Translated: CASSQGSTGELFF. V and J are TRBV2 and TRBJ2-2, with D possibly TRBD1 on 5 matching bases. Trimming cost V 5 bases and J 4 bases, with 8 bases left between them. The CDR3 extends over 13 amino acids. Germline loops: CDR1 SNHLY, CDR2 FYNNEI.

The rearrangement links TRBV4-1 to TRBJ1-1; maybe TRBD1 (5 bases). The CDR3 has 12 amino acids. Trimming removed 10 bases at V and 1 base at J, with 10 bases between. Germline V gene data show CDR1 as MGHRA and CDR2 as YSYEKL. Here the CDR3 reads CATKRGNTEAFF. The CDR3, as DNA: TGCGCCACGAAAAGGGGGAACACTGAAGCTTTCTTT.

This sequence joins TRBV6-4 and TRBJ2-6; 13 bases fit TRBD2. CDR1 and CDR2 from the germline V gene are MRHNA and SNTAGT. The junction had 6 bases not matched to a gene; V was cut back by 6 bases and J by 4 bases. The CDR3 is made up of 17 amino acids. CDR3 loop: CASSLLAGGLGANVLTF. The DNA of the CDR3 is TGTGCCAGCAGCTTACTAGCGGGGGGGCTCGGGGCCAACGTCCTGACTTTC.

V gene TRBV5-5 combines with J gene TRBJ1-1; D ambiguous. Trimming cost V 0 bases and J 0 bases, with 9 bases left between them. This CDR3 is 15 amino acids long. Germline lookup yields CDR1 SGHKS and CDR2 YYEKEE (reference sequence). This chain's CDR3 is CASSLVMSMNTEAFF. DNA of the CDR3: TGTGCCAGCAGCTTGGTTATGTCCATGAACACTGAAGCTTTCTTT.

V is TRBV6-4 and J is TRBJ2-3; 9 bases agree with TRBD2. The germline V gene encodes CDR1 MRHNA and CDR2 SNTAGT. The trim removed 4 bases at V and 7 bases at J, leaving 9 bases unmatched. This CDR3 contains 15 residues. CDR3 DNA sequence: TGTGCCAGCAGTGCGGCTAGCGGGGTTGGAAATACGCAGTATTTT. As protein: CASSAASGVGNTQYF.

This chain connects TRBV9 to TRBJ2-1; D is ambiguous. Trimming took 0 bases from V and 4 from J, leaving 5 bases between them. There are 13 residues in the CDR3. CDR1 SGDLS and CDR2 YYNGEE come from the germline V gene. The CDR3 reads CASSVGRYNEQFF. DNA of the CDR3: TGTGCCAGCAGCGTAGGGAGATACAATGAGCAGTTCTTC.

The V gene is TRBV27, the J gene TRBJ2-7; 10 bases agree with TRBD1. Germline-derived CDR1 and CDR2 are MNHEY and SMNVEV (reference sequence). The CDR3 loop spans 14 amino acids. Germline trimming cut 7 bases from V and 5 bases from J; bases unmatched to any gene: 8. The DNA of the CDR3 is TGTGCCAGCACCAGGACAGGGGGATGGAACGAGCAGTACTTC. Translating gives CASTRTGGWNEQYF.

The V gene is TRBV27, the J gene TRBJ1-1; 7 nucleotides agree with TRBD1. V trimming: 5 bases; J trimming: 5 bases; junction bases outside the gene matches: 11. Looked up from germline, CDR1 is MNHEY and CDR2 is SMNVEV (reference sequence). The CDR3 runs to 15 residues. CDR3 DNA: TGTGCCAGCAGTATCCACCGACAGGGTATGACTGAAGCTTTCTTT. Residues: CASSIHRQGMTEAFF.

This chain links TRBV14 with TRBJ1-1, with a tentative D call TRBD1 (6 bases). V was cut by 3 bases and J by 0 bases, with 17 bases left in between. This CDR3 is built from 17 residues. Germline CDR1 SGHDN, CDR2 FVKESK. The CDR3 DNA follows: TGTGCCAGCAGCCAGATCAGGGGACGCGGGATGAACACTGAAGCTTTCTTT. This codes for CASSQIRGRGMNTEAFF.